The 27 T cell receptor beta chains below come from one sample, sequenced in a study of T cells after yellow fever vaccination (dated by TCRdb to the late 2010s). Read against the paper, the sample's treatment or condition label means: live attenuated yellow fever vaccine strain. Libraries were made using 5' RACE. The sample was run on an Illumina HiSeq 2500. TCRdb applied fastp at Q25 and MiXCR to the public reads, then kept only in-frame beta chains. Entries are consolidated by CDR3 protein sequence, retaining the most common genes and DNA. For this sample the table gives 110,000 or so distinct CDR3 sequences, of which 7.2% were detected only once. Clones ranked in the top ten supply more than 2.5% of the sample. This specimen consisted of CD4+ T cells sorted from PBMCs, obtained approximately 47 days after the first yellow fever vaccination. Receptors originate from a man between 18 and 35 years old who received the YFV17D yellow fever vaccine.

The table lists this clonotype with many counts. The chain carries TRBV5-1 and TRBJ1-1, with D possibly TRBD1 on 5 matching bases. Per germline, CDR1 SGHRS and CDR2 YFSETQ. Between the trimmed V and J ends, which lost 5 bases and 6 bases, there was a span of 14 bases. The CDR3 has 13 amino acids. The DNA for the CDR3 is TGCGCCAGCAGGGGCCCCGGGGCGGCTGAAGCTTTCTTT. Protein sequence: CASRGPGAAEAFF. The full variable domain, with the rest looked up from reference TRBV5-1 and TRBJ1-1, is KAGVTQTPRYLIKTRGQQVTLSCSPISGHRSVSWYQQTPGQGLQFLFEYFSETQRNKGNFPGRFSGRQFSNSRSEMNVSTLELGDSALYLCASRGPGAAEAFFGQGTRLTVV.

In its sample, this clonotype was seen many times. This chain connects TRBV29-1 to TRBJ2-7; D perhaps matches TRBD1 (5 bases). In germline, CDR1 is SQVTM, CDR2 ANQGSEA. This CDR3 is 15 amino acids long. Trimming took off 1 base at V and 4 bases at J, with 17 bases between the two ends. The CDR3 DNA follows: TGCAGCGTTGAAGGTCAGGGTTCAGGAAGTTACGAGCAGTACTTC. This sequence encodes CSVEGQGSGSYEQYF.

The table lists this clonotype with many counts. The chain recombines TRBV5-1 with TRBJ2-7, with TRBD2 identical over 9 bases. Germline loops: CDR1 SGHRS, CDR2 YFSETQ. The CDR3 runs 16 residues. The V segment lost 4 bases and the J segment 0 bases; nucleotides outside the gene matches: 8. CDR3 DNA: TGCGCCAGCAGCGTGGATAGCGGGGGTTCCTCCTACGAGCAGTACTTC. This gives the protein CASSVDSGGSSYEQYF.

This clonotype was seen ten or more times. The rearrangement joins TRBV24-1 to TRBJ2-6; D uncertain. CDR3 length: 15 amino acids. Germline-derived CDR1 and CDR2 are KGHDR and SFDVKD. V lost 3 bases and J lost 3, with 8 bases in between. The DNA of the CDR3 is TGTGCCACCAGTGATGGCAGGAATGGGGCCAACGTCCTGACTTTC. Protein product: CATSDGRNGANVLTF.

This clonotype has at least ten counts. The chain has TRBV6-2 or TRBV6-3 and TRBJ2-7; no clear D. Germline CDR1 reads MNHEY; CDR2 reads SVGEGT. This CDR3 comprises 14 residues. V lost 0 bases to trimming and J lost 0 bases, with 6 bases between them. The CDR3 DNA reads as TGTGCCAGCAGTTACTCAAGGAGCTCCTACGAGCAGTACTTC. Protein sequence: CASSYSRSSYEQYF.

This clonotype was seen many times. The V gene is TRBV12-3 or TRBV12-4, the J gene TRBJ2-3, with 7 bases identical to TRBD2. V was pared by 6 bases and J by 2 bases, with 11 bases of the junction left unmatched. The CDR3 is 16 residues long. CDR3 region: CASRPRWAGDTDTQYF. The CDR3 nucleotides are TGTGCCAGCAGACCCCGTTGGGCGGGAGACACAGATACGCAGTATTTT.

The table lists this clonotype with many counts. V and J are TRBV5-1 and TRBJ1-1, with 9 bases aligning to TRBD1. V trimming: 4 bases; J trimming: 3 bases; junction bases outside the gene matches: 4. The CDR3 runs 14 residues. Germline V lookup: CDR1 SGHRS, CDR2 YFSETQ. Written as DNA, the CDR3 is TGCGCCAGCAGCCGAGACAGGGGGGACACTGAAGCTTTCTTT. Amino acid sequence: CASSRDRGDTEAFF. Variable domain in full (rest from reference TRBV5-1 and TRBJ1-1): KAGVTQTPRYLIKTRGQQVTLSCSPISGHRSVSWYQQTPGQGLQFLFEYFSETQRNKGNFPGRFSGRQFSNSRSEMNVSTLELGDSALYLCASSRDRGDTEAFFGQGTRLTVV.

This sequence joins TRBV12-3 or TRBV12-4 and TRBJ1-1; 7 bases agree with TRBD1. The V and J ends lost 5 bases and 0 bases, in that order; junction bases with no gene match: 9. This CDR3 region has 16 residues. The CDR3 here is CASSPRDSQLNTEAFF. As DNA, the CDR3 is TGTGCCAGCAGTCCGAGGGACAGCCAACTGAACACTGAAGCTTTCTTT.

This clonotype was recorded many times. This rearrangement joins TRBV18 to TRBJ2-4; maybe TRBD1 (6 bases). CDR1 and CDR2 (germline): KGHSH, LQKENI. This CDR3 comprises 18 residues. Trimming removed 0 bases at V and 3 bases at J, with 18 bases between. CDR3 in amino acids: CASSPPEWQGLGKNIQYF. The CDR3 DNA is TGTGCCAGCTCACCACCGGAGTGGCAGGGGTTAGGCAAAAACATTCAGTACTTC.

This clonotype was detected many times. The rearrangement links TRBV6-1 to TRBJ2-7; weak D call: TRBD1 (5 bases). V lost 6 bases, J lost 2 bases, and 20 bases lay in between. This CDR3 comprises 16 residues. Germline lookup yields CDR1 MNHNS and CDR2 SASEGT. For the CDR3, the DNA is TGTGCCAGCAGGGCCGGGCCCACCAAAGGGGCCTACGAGCAGTACTTC. This sequence encodes CASRAGPTKGAYEQYF.

This clonotype has a count of ten or more. The V and J genes are TRBV4-1 and TRBJ2-7; D not resolved. Trimming stripped 0 bases from V and 1 base from J, with 10 bases between. The CDR3 consists of 15 residues. Germline V gene sequence: CDR1 MGHRA, CDR2 YSYEKL. The DNA of the CDR3 is TGCGCCAGCAGCCAAGAGTCAGATGAATCCTACGAGCAGTACTTC. Translation gives CASSQESDESYEQYF.

This clonotype was counted at least ten times. The chain combines TRBV20-1 with TRBJ2-3; possible D gene TRBD2, 5 bases. The V gene lost 4 bases and the J gene lost 1 base, with 15 bases spanning the gap. CDR1 DFQATT and CDR2 SNEGSKA come from the germline V gene (reference sequence). The CDR3 is made up of 15 amino acids. The CDR3 here is CSAKRGSEGTDTQYF. CDR3 bases: TGCAGTGCTAAGAGAGGATCGGAGGGCACAGATACGCAGTATTTT.

The J gene is TRBJ2-3, the V gene TRBV4-2, with D perhaps TRBD1 (7 bases). Germline V gene sequence: CDR1 LGHNA, CDR2 YNFKEQ. With 2 bases removed from V and 11 bases from J, the gap between germline ends came to 17 bases. The CDR3 length is 14 residues. The CDR3 DNA reads as TGTGCCAGCAGCCAACTCCAGGGGGGCCCTAGGCAGTATTTT. It translates to CASSQLQGGPRQYF.

This clonotype was seen repeatedly, ten times or more. The rearrangement links TRBV7-2 to TRBJ2-4; 9 positions agree with TRBD1. The CDR3 consists of 19 residues. The trim removed 3 bases at V and 0 bases at J, leaving 12 bases unmatched. Per the germline V gene, CDR1 is SGHTA and CDR2 is FQGNSA. The CDR3 spells CASSFIGRQGVLAKNIQYF. CDR3 nucleotide sequence: TGTGCCAGCAGCTTTATCGGGAGACAGGGGGTCCTAGCCAAAAACATTCAGTACTTC.

This clonotype was detected ten times or more. This chain uses TRBV5-8 with TRBJ1-5; D is undetermined. The V end was cut by 4 bases, the J end by 3 bases, with 5 bases between. The CDR3 loop spans 12 amino acids. Germline CDR1 is SGHTS and CDR2 is YDEGEE. CDR3 sequence reads: CASSPFNQPQHF. The CDR3 region has the DNA TGTGCCAGCAGCCCATTCAATCAGCCCCAGCATTTT.

At least ten counts were recorded for this clonotype. This sequence joins TRBV7-2 and TRBJ2-1; TRBD1 matches at 11 bases. This CDR3 region has 15 residues. Trimming cost V 5 bases and J 4 bases; bases outside gene matches: 4. Germline V gene sequence: CDR1 SGHTA, CDR2 FQGNSA. The CDR3 nucleotides are TGTGCCAGCAGCCCCCGGGACAGGGGGTACAATGAGCAGTTCTTC. It is translated as CASSPRDRGYNEQFF.

This clonotype has ten or more counts. This chain joins TRBV6-2 or TRBV6-3 and TRBJ1-2, with D tentatively TRBD1 (6 bases). This CDR3 has 13 residues. The germline V gene encodes CDR1 MNHEY and CDR2 SVGEGT. The V and J ends lost 7 bases and 7 bases respectively, with 16 bases between them. The CDR3 DNA reads as TGTGCCAGCACCCTACAGGGAGGAAGTGGCTACACCTTC. Encoded protein: CASTLQGGSGYTF.

This sequence joins TRBV5-1 and TRBJ1-5; D is possibly TRBD1 (6 bases). The V end lost 7 bases, the J end lost 3 bases, and 11 bases lay between the germline ends. Germline V CDR1 and CDR2: SGHRS, YFSETQ. The CDR3 spans 13 residues. The CDR3 DNA is TGCGCCAGCGCCCAGGGGTTCAATCAGCCCCAGCATTTT. Its protein is CASAQGFNQPQHF.

This clonotype was seen ten or more times. The chain recombines TRBV5-1 with TRBJ2-3; TRBD2 is a possible D gene (5 bases). The CDR3 loop spans 16 amino acids. The germline CDR1 and CDR2 sequences are SGHRS and YFSETQ. Trimming took 4 bases from V and 2 from J, leaving 17 bases between them. Here the CDR3 reads CASSLEGLAVTDTQYF. Written as DNA, the CDR3 is TGCGCCAGCAGCCTTGAGGGTCTAGCAGTCACAGATACGCAGTATTTT.

This clonotype occurred many times. The V gene is TRBV7-2, the J gene TRBJ1-4, with TRBD1 matching 10 bases. Germline V CDR1 and CDR2: SGHTA, FQGNSA. V lost 5 bases to trimming and J lost 7 bases; unmatched junction nucleotides: 10. The CDR3 runs to 16 residues. CDR3 nucleotides: TGTGCCAGCAGCCTAGACAGGGGGCCCCTCCTTGAAAAACTGTTTTTT. Amino acid sequence: CASSLDRGPLLEKLFF.

There are many counts of this clonotype. This chain uses TRBV18 with TRBJ1-1; 10 bases are shared with TRBD1. The CDR3 runs to 15 residues. With V trimmed by 2 bases and J by 3 bases, 3 bases remained unmatched. CDR1 is KGHSH, CDR2 LQKENI, per germline. The CDR3 DNA follows: TGTGCCAGCTCACCAAGGGGGACAGGGGACACTGAAGCTTTCTTT. Translated: CASSPRGTGDTEAFF.

This clonotype was seen at least ten times. The chain has TRBV20-1 and TRBJ1-1; 7 nucleotides align to TRBD1. V lost 6 bases to trimming and J lost 4 bases; unmatched junction nucleotides: 17. The germline CDR1 and CDR2 sequences are DFQATT and SNEGSKA (reference sequence). CDR3 size: 16 residues. The CDR3 DNA reads TGCAGTGCAAAACTTACAGGGGACGGTTGCTGCACTGAAGCTTTCTTT. Protein: CSAKLTGDGCCTEAFF.

This clonotype was counted at least ten times. V usage is TRBV5-6 and J usage is TRBJ2-5; D remains unclear. Germline V gene data show CDR1 as SGHDT and CDR2 as YYEEEE. Trimming left V 5 bases short and J 7 bases short, with 24 bases between. This CDR3 has 16 residues. The DNA of the CDR3 is TGTGCCAGCAGGAAGAAAGACCAGATCCCAAGAGTGACCCAGTACTTC. It translates to CASRKKDQIPRVTQYF. Complete variable domain (other parts from reference TRBV5-6 and TRBJ2-5): DAGVTQSPTHLIKTRGQQVTLRCSPKSGHDTVSWYQQALGQGPQFIFQYYEEEERQRGNFPDRFSGHQFPNYSSELNVNALLLGDSALYLCASRKKDQIPRVTQYFGPGTRLLVL.

This clonotype was recorded many times. The V and J genes are TRBV5-1 and TRBJ2-7; TRBD2 is a possible D gene (6 bases). The germline V and J ends were trimmed by 0 bases and 1 base, with 17 bases remaining between them. This CDR3 comprises 17 residues. Per germline, CDR1 SGHRS and CDR2 YFSETQ. The CDR3 sequence: CASSLDPRGALSYEQYF. Written as DNA, the CDR3 is TGCGCCAGCAGCTTGGACCCTCGCGGGGCTCTTTCCTACGAGCAGTACTTC.

This chain joins TRBV20-1 and TRBJ1-1; D may be TRBD1 (6 bases). This CDR3 has 12 amino acids. Germline lookup yields CDR1 DFQATT and CDR2 SNEGSKA (reference sequence). The CDR3 loop reads CRGGGMNTEAFF. The CDR3 DNA follows: TGCAGAGGAGGGGGGATGAACACTGAAGCTTTCTTT.

This clonotype was counted ten times or more. The chain has TRBV5-6 and TRBJ2-5, with unresolved D. The CDR3 is 14 residues long. The germline V gene has CDR1 SGHDT and CDR2 YYEEEE. Trimming removed 0 bases from V and 9 bases from J, with 15 bases in between. DNA of the CDR3: TGTGCCAGCAGCTTGGCAGGTCCCCTCGATTCCCAGTACTTC. Translated: CASSLAGPLDSQYF.

This clonotype was seen many times. This chain uses TRBV6-5 with TRBJ2-5; a possible D gene is TRBD1 (6 bases). Trimming left V 2 bases short and J 1 base short, with 8 bases between. The germline gives CDR1 MNHEY, CDR2 SVGAGI. The CDR3 totals 14 residues. CDR3 bases: TGTGCCAGCAGTTACAAGGACAGCCAAGAGACCCAGTACTTC. Its protein is CASSYKDSQETQYF.